This T cell receptor (beta chain) was captured in a study of blood T cell repertoires in COVID-19 (dated by TCRdb to 2019 to 2021). For the study in its entirety: Samples from collaborators originated in the United States, Italy and Spain and spanned both the acute and convalescent phases of COVID-19. The material from the prospective study consisted of cDNA or gDNA derived from T cells, B-cell-depleted T cells, or PBMCs. Subjects who had been exposed to COVID-19, were actively infected with it, or had recovered from it provided the deeply sampled blood TCRbeta repertoires that made up the dataset. The repertoires were made available in a free public database intended to serve as a resource for research on the immune response to SARS-CoV-2. Samples came from the ongoing ImmuneRACE study (first 160 participants) plus 1,254 subjects from 6 global collaborators. Sample metadata almost always included a de-identified subject ID, COVID-19 status, age in years and sex. Where available, HLA class I and class II types were taken from metadata supplied by the sample provider and were not determined by assay-based typing. Study-wide conclusions, independent of this receptor: Clinical and demographic metadata were provided uncurated, with the amount varying by source and participant.

The immunoSEQ Assay, a bias-controlled multiplex PCR, was used to amplify TCRbeta CDR3 regions from genomic DNA. From the authors' description of their analysis: The number of nucleated cells in each sample was estimated from the amplification of reference gene primers within the assay. To quantify the absolute abundance of each unique TCRbeta CDR3 rearrangement, sequence reads were collapsed and filtered. For each sample, productive Simpson clonality was calculated as the square root of Simpson's diversity index over productive rearrangements. TCRdb mirrors the immuneACCESS table, restricted to in-frame sequences. Some clones are absent from its copies; in checked studies, under half trace to an unresolved V gene, and the reason for the others is unknown. Clone size and V and J calls were adopted from that table, with D and trimming inferred from the DNA. The sample contains over 100,000 clones, approximately 90% of them found a single time. The ten largest account for 0.95% to 1.3% of the sample.

Remarks on this clone: The antigen it recognizes is unknown. Per-base qualities were not stored, and no clone one base away is much larger.

Collaborating institutions collected whole blood in K2EDTA tubes following their own protocols. Collaborator samples were shipped for TCRbeta analysis as frozen whole blood, isolated PBMCs, or DNA extracted from either sample type. The sequencing sample was made of peripheral blood. The sequence was obtained from a human donor in a cohort sampled during active COVID-19.

The CDR3 region: CSAGLGETQYF. The DNA is TGCAGTGCGGGCTTGGGAGAGACCCAGTACTTC. The chain links TRBV20-1 with TRBJ2-5; there is no confident call for the D gene. The germline V gene (reference sequence) sets CDR1 to DFQATT and CDR2 to SNEGSKA. From cysteine to phenylalanine, the CDR3 is 11 amino acids long. CDR3 DNA only is kept here, 33 bases in frame from base 1. The junction carries 9 bases between V and J, which are trimmed by 6 bases and 4 bases respectively.